This T cell receptor beta chain came from a study of blood T cells in healthy people across ages. The CDR3 is 16 residues long. Germline assignment: CDR1 MGHRA and CDR2 YSYEKL. The use of a sample-barcoded 5' primer and a J-beta primer mix characterized a second PCR of roughly 6 to 11 cycles. TCRdb independently ran MiXCR on the 5' RACE reads; one entry per CDR3 protein. The table lists around 2 million distinct CDR3 sequences, about 39% of them singletons. Sequencing was carried out using blood. The source of this sequence is a human donor in good health. The chain links TRBV4-1 to TRBJ2-4; TRBD1 matches 7 bases. The J call may be incorrect, as the DNA end agrees better with TRBJ2-7. The CDR3 reads CASSQARQGGRSEQYF. The CDR3 DNA follows: TGCGCCAGCAGCCAAGCCAGACAGGGCGGGCGAAGCGAGCAGTACTTC.